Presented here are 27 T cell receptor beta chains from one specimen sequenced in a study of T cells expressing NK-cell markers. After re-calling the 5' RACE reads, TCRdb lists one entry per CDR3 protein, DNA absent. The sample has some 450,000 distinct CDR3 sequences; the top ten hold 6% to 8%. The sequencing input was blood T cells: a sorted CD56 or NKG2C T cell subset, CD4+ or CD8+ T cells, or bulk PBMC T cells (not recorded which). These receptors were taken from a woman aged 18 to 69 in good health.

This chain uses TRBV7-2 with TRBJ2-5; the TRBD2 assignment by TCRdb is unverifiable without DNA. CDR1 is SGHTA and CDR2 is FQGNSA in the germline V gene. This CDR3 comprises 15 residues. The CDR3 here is CASSSPPTSAETQYF.

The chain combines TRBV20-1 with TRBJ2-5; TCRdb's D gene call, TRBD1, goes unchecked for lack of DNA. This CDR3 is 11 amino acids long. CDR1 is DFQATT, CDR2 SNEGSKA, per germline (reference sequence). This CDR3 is CSAPGVETQYF.

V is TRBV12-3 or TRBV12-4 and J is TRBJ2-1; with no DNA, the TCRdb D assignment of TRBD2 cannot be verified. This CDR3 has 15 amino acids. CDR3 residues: CASSFPAGIDNEQFF.

The CDR3: CAISTVAGGGLDEQFF. The chain has TRBV10-3 and TRBJ2-1; the TRBD2 assignment by TCRdb is unverifiable without DNA. Germline CDR1 and CDR2: ENHRY and SYGVKD. The length of the CDR3 is 16 residues.

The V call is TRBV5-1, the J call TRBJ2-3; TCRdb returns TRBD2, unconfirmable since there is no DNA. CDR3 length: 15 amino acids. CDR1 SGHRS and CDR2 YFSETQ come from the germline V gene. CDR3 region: CASSSSGYSTDTQYF.

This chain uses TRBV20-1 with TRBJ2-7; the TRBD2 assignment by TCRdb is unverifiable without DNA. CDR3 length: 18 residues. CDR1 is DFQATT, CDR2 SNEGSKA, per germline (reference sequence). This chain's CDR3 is CSASLPWGLREGLSAQYF.

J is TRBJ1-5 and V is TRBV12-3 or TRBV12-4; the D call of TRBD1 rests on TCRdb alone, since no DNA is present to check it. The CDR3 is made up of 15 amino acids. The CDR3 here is CASSLKSGRNQPQHF.

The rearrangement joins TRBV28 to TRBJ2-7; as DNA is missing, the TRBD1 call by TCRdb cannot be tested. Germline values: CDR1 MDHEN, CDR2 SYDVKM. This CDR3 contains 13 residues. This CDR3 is CASFRAKPYEQYF.

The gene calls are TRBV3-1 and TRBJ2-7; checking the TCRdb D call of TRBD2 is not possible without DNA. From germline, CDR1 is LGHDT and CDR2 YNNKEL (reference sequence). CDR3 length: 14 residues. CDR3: CASSQAGTSGEQYF.

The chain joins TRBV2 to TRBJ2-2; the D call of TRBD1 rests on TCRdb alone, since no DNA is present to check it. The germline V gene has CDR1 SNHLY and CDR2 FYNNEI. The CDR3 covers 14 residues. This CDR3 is CASSRQGNTGELFF.

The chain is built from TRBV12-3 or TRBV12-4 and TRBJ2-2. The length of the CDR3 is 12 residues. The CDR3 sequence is CAIGANTGELFF.

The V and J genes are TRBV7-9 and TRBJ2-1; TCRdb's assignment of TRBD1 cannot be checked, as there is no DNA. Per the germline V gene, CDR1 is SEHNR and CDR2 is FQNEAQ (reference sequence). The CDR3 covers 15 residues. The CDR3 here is CASSSGQGQDNEQFF.

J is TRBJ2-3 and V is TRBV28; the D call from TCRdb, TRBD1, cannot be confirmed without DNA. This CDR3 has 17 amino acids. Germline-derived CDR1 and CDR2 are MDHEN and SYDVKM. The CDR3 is CASSSYWTEKGTDTQYF. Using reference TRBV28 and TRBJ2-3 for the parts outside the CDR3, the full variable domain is DVKVTQSSRYLVKRTGEKVFLECVQDMDHENMFWYRQDPGLGLRLIYFSYDVKMKEKGDIPEGYSVSREKKERFSLILESASTNQTSMYLCASSSYWTEKGTDTQYFGPGTRLTVL.

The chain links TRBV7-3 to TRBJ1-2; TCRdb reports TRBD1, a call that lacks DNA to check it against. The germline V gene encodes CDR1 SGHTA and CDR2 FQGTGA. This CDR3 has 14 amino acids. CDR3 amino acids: CASSLTGGAGGYTF.

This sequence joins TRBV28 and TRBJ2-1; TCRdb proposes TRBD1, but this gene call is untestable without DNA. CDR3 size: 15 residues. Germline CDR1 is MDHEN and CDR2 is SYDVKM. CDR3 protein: CASRIRQLSYNEQFF.

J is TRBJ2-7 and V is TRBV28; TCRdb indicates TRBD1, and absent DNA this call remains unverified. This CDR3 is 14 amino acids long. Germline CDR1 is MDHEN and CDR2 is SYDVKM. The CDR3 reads CASSLPRGNYEQYF. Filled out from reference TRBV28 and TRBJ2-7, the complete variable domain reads DVKVTQSSRYLVKRTGEKVFLECVQDMDHENMFWYRQDPGLGLRLIYFSYDVKMKEKGDIPEGYSVSREKKERFSLILESASTNQTSMYLCASSLPRGNYEQYFGPGTRLTVT.

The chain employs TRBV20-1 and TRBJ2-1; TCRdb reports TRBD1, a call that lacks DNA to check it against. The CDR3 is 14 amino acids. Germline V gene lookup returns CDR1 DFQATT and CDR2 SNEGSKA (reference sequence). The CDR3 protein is CSARGGRTPNEQFF.

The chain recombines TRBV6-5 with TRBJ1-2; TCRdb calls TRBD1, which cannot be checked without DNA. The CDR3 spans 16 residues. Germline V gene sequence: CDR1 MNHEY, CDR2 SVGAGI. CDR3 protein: CASSYRLGGANYGYTF.

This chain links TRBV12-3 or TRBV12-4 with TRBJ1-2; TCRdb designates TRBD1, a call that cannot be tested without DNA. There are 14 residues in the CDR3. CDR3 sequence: CASSQTGLARGYTF.

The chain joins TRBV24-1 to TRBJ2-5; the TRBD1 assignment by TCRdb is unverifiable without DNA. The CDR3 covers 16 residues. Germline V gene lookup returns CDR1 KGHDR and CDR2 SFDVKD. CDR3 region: CATSEPGTGLQETQYF.

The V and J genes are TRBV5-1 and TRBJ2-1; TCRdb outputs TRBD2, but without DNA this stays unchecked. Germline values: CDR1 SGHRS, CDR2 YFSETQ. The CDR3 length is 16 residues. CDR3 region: CASSKRLAGSYNEQFF.

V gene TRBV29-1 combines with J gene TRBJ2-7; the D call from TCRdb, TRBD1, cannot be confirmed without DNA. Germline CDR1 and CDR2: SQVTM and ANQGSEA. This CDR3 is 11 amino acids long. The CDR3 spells CSYRDPYEQYF.

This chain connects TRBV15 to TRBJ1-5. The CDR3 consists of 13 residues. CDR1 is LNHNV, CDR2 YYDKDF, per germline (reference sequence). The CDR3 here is CATSRVFNQPQHF. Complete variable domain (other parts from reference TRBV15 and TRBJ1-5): DAMVIQNPRYQVTQFGKPVTLSCSQTLNHNVMYWYQQKSSQAPKLLFHYYDKDFNNEADTPDNFQSRRPNTSFCFLDIRSPGLGDTAMYLCATSRVFNQPQHFGDGTRLSIL.

This chain's CDR3 is CSARTGTGSRYGYTF. The chain carries TRBV20-1 and TRBJ1-2; TCRdb's D gene call, TRBD1, goes unchecked for lack of DNA. This CDR3 contains 15 residues. Germline CDR1 DFQATT, CDR2 SNEGSKA (reference sequence).

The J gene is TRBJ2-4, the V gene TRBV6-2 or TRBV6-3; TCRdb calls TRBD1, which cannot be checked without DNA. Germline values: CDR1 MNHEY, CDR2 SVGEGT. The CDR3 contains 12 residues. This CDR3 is CASREYPGLQYF.

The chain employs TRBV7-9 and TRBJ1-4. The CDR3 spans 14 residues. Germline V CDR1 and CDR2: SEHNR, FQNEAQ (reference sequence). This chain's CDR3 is CASSFAATNEKLFF.

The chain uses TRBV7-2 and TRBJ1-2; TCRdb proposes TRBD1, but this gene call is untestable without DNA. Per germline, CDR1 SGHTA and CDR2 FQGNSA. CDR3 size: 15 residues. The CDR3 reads CASSLVTGSYYGYTF.